These 2 T cell receptor beta chains were sequenced from one sample in a study of cytomegalovirus exposure and HLA in healthy donors. The PCR ran on 60 Vbeta and 13 Jbeta primers. Libraries were prepared by immunoSEQ multiplex PCR; TCRdb keeps only in-frame clonotypes and omits some of them. The data contain around 180,000 clones, 80% to 90% of them singletons. Material for sequencing was PBMCs. The receptors were gathered from a girl under 10 years old in good health and CMV-seropositive.

This chain links TRBV29-1 with TRBJ1-1; 7 nucleotides agree with TRBD1. V dropped 4 bases and J dropped 1; count of bases not matched to a gene: 6. The CDR3 runs to 14 residues. In germline, CDR1 is SQVTM, CDR2 ANQGSEA. CDR3: CSVVTTGANTEAFF. In DNA form, the CDR3 reads TGCAGCGTTGTGACAACAGGGGCGAACACTGAAGCTTTCTTT.

The V call is TRBV11-2, the J call TRBJ2-1; 11 nucleotides align to TRBD2. The CDR3 spans 15 residues. Trimming removed 6 bases from V and 8 bases from J; junction bases left unmatched: 9. Germline CDR1 reads SGHAT; CDR2 reads FQNNGV. The CDR3 is CASRGTSGSFYEQFF. Here the CDR3 DNA reads TGTGCCAGCAGGGGAACTAGCGGGAGCTTTTATGAGCAGTTCTTC.